This TCR beta chain was profiled in a study of breast tumors, draining lymph nodes, adjacent tissues. Study results and caveats: Tumor TCR diversity was below lymph nodes but above nontumor tissue. Data fit most tumor T cells coming from lymph node, expanding in tumor. That most tumor T cells come from lymph nodes remained unproven. Luminal-like breast cancer showed significantly greater tumor-nontumor repertoire similarity than basal-like breast cancer did.

With V trimmed by 4 bases and J by 11 bases, 6 bases remained unmatched. Germline-derived CDR1 and CDR2 are SGHRS and YFSETQ. The CDR3 is 13 amino acids. On this clonotype: Antigen specificity is unknown.

Axillary draining lymph nodes of breast cancer patients supplied the node samples. TCRdb reprocessed the multiplex PCR reads with MiXCR, giving one entry per CDR3 protein. In the table there are about 200,000 distinct CDR3 sequences, less than 40% of which are singletons. The receptor comes from a female donor with breast cancer. Some clones in this sample may be carry-over from other donors' samples. The V gene is TRBV5-1, the J gene TRBJ2-7, with 13 bases matching TRBD2. The specimen was axillary lymph node tissue. CDR3 protein: CASSDWTSGSKYF. DNA of the CDR3: TGCGCCAGCAGCGACTGGACTAGCGGGAGTAAGTACTTC.